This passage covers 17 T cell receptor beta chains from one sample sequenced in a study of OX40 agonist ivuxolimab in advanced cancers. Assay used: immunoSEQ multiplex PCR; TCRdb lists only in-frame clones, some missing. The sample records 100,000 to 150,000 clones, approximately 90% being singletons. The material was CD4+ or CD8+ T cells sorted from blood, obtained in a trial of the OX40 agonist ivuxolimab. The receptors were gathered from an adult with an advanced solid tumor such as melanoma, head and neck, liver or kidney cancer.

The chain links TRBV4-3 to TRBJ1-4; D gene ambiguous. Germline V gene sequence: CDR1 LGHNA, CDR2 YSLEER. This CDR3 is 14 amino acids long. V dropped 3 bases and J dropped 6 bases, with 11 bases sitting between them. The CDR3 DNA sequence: TGCGCCAGCAGCCAGCTTGTATCCCATGAAAAACTGTTTTTT. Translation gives CASSQLVSHEKLFF.

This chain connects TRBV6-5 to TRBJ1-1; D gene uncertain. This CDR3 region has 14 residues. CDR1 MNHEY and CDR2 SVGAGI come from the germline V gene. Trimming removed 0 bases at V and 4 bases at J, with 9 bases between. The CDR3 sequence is CASSYSPGATEAFF. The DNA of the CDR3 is TGTGCCAGCAGTTACTCTCCGGGAGCCACTGAAGCTTTCTTT.

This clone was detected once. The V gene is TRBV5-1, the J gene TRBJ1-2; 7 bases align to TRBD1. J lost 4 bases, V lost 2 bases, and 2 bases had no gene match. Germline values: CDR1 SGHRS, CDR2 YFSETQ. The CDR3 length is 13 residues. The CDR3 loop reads CASSLGGSYGYTF. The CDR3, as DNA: TGCGCCAGCAGCTTAGGGGGCTCCTATGGCTACACCTTC. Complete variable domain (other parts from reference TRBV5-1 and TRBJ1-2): KAGVTQTPRYLIKTRGQQVTLSCSPISGHRSVSWYQQTPGQGLQFLFEYFSETQRNKGNFPGRFSGRQFSNSRSEMNVSTLELGDSALYLCASSLGGSYGYTFGSGTRLTVV.

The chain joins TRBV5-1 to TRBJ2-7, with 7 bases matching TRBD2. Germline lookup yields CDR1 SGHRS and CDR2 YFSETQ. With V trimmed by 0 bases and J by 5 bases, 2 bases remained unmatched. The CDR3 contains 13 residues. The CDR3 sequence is CASSLGTSNEQYF. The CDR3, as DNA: TGCGCCAGCAGCTTGGGGACTAGTAACGAGCAGTACTTC.

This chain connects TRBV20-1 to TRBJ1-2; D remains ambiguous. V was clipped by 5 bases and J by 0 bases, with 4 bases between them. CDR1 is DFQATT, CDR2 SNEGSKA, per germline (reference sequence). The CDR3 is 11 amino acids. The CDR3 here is CSAPANYGYTF. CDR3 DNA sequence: TGCAGTGCTCCTGCTAACTATGGCTACACCTTC.

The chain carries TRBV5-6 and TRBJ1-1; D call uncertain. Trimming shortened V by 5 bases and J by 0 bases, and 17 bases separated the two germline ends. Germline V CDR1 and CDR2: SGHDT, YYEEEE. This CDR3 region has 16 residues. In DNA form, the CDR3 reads TGTGCCAGCAGATATGACCCGACGGGTATGAACACTGAAGCTTTCTTT. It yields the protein CASRYDPTGMNTEAFF.

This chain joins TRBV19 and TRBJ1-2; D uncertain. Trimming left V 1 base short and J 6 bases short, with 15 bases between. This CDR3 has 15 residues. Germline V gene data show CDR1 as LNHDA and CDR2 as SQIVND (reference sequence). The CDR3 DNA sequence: TGTGCCAGTAGTATAGGTCGGCCGCCTGGGGATGGCTACACCTTC. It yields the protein CASSIGRPPGDGYTF.

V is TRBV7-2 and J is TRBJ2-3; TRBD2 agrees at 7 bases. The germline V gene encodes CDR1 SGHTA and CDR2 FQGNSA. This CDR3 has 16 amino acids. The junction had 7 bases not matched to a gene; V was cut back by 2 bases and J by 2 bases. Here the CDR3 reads CASSLYASGYTDTQYF. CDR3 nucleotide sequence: TGTGCCAGCAGCTTATATGCTAGCGGATACACAGATACGCAGTATTTT. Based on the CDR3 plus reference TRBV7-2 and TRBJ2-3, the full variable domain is GAGVSQSPSNKVTEKGKDVELRCDPISGHTALYWYRQSLGQGLEFLIYFQGNSAPDKSGLPSDRFSAERTGGSVSTLTIQRTQQEDSAVYLCASSLYASGYTDTQYFGPGTRLTVL.

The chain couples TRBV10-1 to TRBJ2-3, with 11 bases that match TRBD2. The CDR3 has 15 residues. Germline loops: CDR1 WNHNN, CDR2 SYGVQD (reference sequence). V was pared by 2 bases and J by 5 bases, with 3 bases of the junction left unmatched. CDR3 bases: TGCGCCAGCAGTGAGCTAGCGGGAGGAAGAGATACGCAGTATTTT. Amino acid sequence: CASSELAGGRDTQYF.

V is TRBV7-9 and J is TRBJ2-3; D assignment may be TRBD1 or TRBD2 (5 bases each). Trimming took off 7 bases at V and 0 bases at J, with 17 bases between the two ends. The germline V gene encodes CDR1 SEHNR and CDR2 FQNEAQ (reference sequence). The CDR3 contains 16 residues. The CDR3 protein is CASTDGTDPSTDTQYF. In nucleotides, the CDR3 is TGTGCCAGCACAGACGGGACCGACCCTAGCACAGATACGCAGTATTTT.

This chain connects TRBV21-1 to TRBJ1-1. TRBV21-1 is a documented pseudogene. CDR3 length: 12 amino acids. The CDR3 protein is CASSKAGGEAFF. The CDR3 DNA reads TGTGCCAGCAGCAAAGCCGGCGGTGAAGCTTTCTTT.

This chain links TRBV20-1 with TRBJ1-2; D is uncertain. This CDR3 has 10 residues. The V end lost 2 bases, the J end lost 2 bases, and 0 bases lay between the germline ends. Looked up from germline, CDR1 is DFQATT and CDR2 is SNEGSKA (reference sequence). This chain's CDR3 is CSARNYGYTF. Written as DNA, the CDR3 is TGCAGTGCTAGAAACTATGGCTACACCTTC.

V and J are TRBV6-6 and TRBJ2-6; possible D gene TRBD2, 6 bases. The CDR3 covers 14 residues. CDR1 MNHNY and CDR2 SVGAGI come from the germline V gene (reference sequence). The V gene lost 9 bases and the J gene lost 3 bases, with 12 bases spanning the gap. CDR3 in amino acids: CASLRRGGANVLTF. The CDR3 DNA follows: TGTGCCAGTCTCCGGAGGGGTGGGGCCAACGTCCTGACTTTC.

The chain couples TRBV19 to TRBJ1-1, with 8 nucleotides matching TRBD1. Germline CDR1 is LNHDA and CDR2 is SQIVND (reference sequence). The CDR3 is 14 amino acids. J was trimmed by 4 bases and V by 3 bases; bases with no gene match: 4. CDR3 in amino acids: CASSIRGLGTEAFF. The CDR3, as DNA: TGTGCCAGTAGTATCAGGGGGCTCGGCACTGAAGCTTTCTTT.

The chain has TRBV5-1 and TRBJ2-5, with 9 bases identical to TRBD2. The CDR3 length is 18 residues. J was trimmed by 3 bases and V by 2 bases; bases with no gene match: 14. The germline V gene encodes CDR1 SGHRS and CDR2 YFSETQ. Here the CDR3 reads CASSFPPPEREVEETQYF. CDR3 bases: TGCGCCAGCAGCTTTCCCCCCCCTGAGCGGGAGGTGGAAGAGACCCAGTACTTC. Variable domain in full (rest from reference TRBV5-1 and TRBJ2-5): KAGVTQTPRYLIKTRGQQVTLSCSPISGHRSVSWYQQTPGQGLQFLFEYFSETQRNKGNFPGRFSGRQFSNSRSEMNVSTLELGDSALYLCASSFPPPEREVEETQYFGPGTRLLVL.

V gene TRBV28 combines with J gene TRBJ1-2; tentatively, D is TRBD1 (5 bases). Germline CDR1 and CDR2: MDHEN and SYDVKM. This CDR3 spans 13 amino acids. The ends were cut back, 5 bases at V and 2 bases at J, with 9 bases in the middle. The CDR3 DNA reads TGTGCCAGCAGTGGGACGGAGAACTATGGCTACACCTTC. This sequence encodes CASSGTENYGYTF.

CDR3 nucleotides: TGCGCCAGCAGCTTGTCGGGGGGGAGCTACGAGCAGTACTTC. Translating it yields CASSLSGGSYEQYF. The V call is TRBV5-1, the J call TRBJ2-7; TRBD2 aligns across 8 bases. Germline trimming cut 1 base from V and 3 bases from J; bases unmatched to any gene: 3. The CDR3 loop spans 14 amino acids. CDR1 and CDR2 from the germline V gene are SGHRS and YFSETQ.